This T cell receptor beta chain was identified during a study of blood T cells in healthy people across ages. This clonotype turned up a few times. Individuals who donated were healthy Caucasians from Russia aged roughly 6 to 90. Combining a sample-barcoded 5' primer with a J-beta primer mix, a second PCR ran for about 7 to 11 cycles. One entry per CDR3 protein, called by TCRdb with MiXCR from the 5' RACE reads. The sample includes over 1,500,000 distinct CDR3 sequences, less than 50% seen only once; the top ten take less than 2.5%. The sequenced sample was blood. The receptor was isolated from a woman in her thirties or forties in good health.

CDR3 nucleotides: TGCGCCAGCAGTGAGGGTACAGCCTCCTTGGGAACTGAAGCTTTCTTT. The encoded protein is CASSEGTASLGTEAFF. The J gene is TRBJ1-1, the V gene TRBV10-2; D is unclear. V gave up 2 bases and J gave up 5 bases, with 18 bases separating them. This CDR3 is built from 16 residues. Germline CDR1 reads WSHSY; CDR2 reads SAAADI.